This TCR beta chain was sequenced during a study of beta chain features in type 1 diabetes. Across the whole study: Similarity in age, gender and cell yields was seen between patients and healthy donors. General study findings and limits: Moderate but significant shortening of TCRB CDR3s was recorded in all four CD4+ subsets from Type 1 diabetes patients. TCRB repertoires of naive, central memory and Treg cells appeared more similar among patients than among healthy donors.

The study reverse transcribed the entire isolated RNA, so it sequenced expressed TCRB transcripts. Using immunoSEQ multiplex PCR, the repertoire was profiled, and TCRdb retains in-frame clones only, with some absent. The sample has 300,000 to 400,000 clones, about a tenth seen once. On this clone itself: Its antigen is unidentified.

CD4+ cells of the naive, central memory, regulatory and stem cell-like memory types were sorted via CD45RO/CCR7/CD25/CD127/CD95/CD27. Purity of each sorted population was above 95%. The TCR comes from a man aged 25 to 40 with type 1 diabetes. Sample: central memory CD4+ T cells from blood.

CDR3 sequence: CASSGRTDTQYF. The CDR3 DNA reads as TGCGCCAGCAGTGGGCGGACAGATACGCAGTATTTT. V and J are TRBV10-1 and TRBJ2-3, with D hard to call. The CDR3 length is 12 residues. V lost 4 bases to trimming and J lost 3 bases, with 5 bases between them. The germline V gene has CDR1 WNHNN and CDR2 SYGVQD (reference sequence).